This T cell receptor beta chain was captured in a study of vaccination effects on CD4 cells after COVID-19. Assay: immunoSEQ multiplex PCR; the TCRdb copy retains only in-frame clones and omits some. The top ten clones hold around 4.4% of a sample with more than 35,000 clones, around 67% of them seen once. The CDR3 consists of 14 residues. CDR1 is SGHAT and CDR2 is FQNNGV in the germline V gene. V was pared by 4 bases and J by 2 bases, with 4 bases of the junction left unmatched. With regard to this clone: Antigen unknown.

Subsequent to 10 days of culture, CD4+ T cells were isolated. This chain uses TRBV11-2 with TRBJ1-2; 7 bases are a match to TRBD1. The material was CD4+ T cells from PBMCs cultured without peptide, obtained before COVID-19 vaccination. This clonotype originated in a human donor who received a COVID-19 vaccine. This CDR3 reads CASSYQTGNYGYTF. CDR3 DNA sequence: TGTGCCAGCAGCTACCAGACAGGGAACTATGGCTACACCTTC.